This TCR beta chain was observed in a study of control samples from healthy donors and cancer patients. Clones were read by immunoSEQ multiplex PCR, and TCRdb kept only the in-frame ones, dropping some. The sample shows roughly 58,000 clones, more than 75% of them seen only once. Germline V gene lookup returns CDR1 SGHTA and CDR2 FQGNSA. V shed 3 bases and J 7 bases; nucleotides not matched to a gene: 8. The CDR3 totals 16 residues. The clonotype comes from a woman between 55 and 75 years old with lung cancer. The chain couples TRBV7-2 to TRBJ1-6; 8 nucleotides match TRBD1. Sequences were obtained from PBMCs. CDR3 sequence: CASSLRDRLVNSPLHF. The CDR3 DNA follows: TGTGCCAGCAGCTTGCGGGACAGGCTGGTGAATTCACCCCTCCACTTT. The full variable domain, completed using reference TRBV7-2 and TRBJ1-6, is GAGVSQSPSNKVTEKGKDVELRCDPISGHTALYWYRQSLGQGLEFLIYFQGNSAPDKSGLPSDRFSAERTGGSVSTLTIQRTQQEDSAVYLCASSLRDRLVNSPLHFGNGTRLTVT.